The table lists the clone carrying this T cell receptor (beta chain) with a few counts. Its antigen is unknown. Unique molecular identifiers were used in preparing the TCRbeta library. TCRdb reprocessed the PCR reads with MiXCR, giving one entry per CDR3 protein. This sample has hundreds of thousands of distinct CDR3 sequences; around 15% occur once, and the top ten carry around 5%. The data derive from a study of T-cell reconstitution after alpha-beta-depleted transplantation in children. Whole-study findings and limits: Surviving recipient T cells and thymic progenitors produced the high day-60 TCRbeta diversity seen in some patients. Several hundred graft clones that had expanded were reportedly the source of alpha-beta T cells about two months after transplant. T cells produced anew were the main source of T-cell counts and diversity one year after transplant.

Germline V CDR1 and CDR2: SGHAT, FQNNGV. V lost 0 bases to trimming and J lost 9 bases, with 8 bases between them. The CDR3 contains 13 residues. V gene TRBV11-2 combines with J gene TRBJ1-4, with D uncertain. This sequence originates from a male patient aged 5 to 17 who had a stem cell transplant for acute lymphoblastic leukemia, so the T cells may come from the graft donor. The starting material was PBMCs, mostly from graft donor cells, obtained 360 days after TCRalphabeta/CD19-depleted stem cell transplant. The CDR3 loop reads CASSLDWVKKLFF. For the CDR3, the DNA is TGTGCCAGCAGCTTAGATTGGGTCAAAAAACTGTTTTTT. The full variable domain, in which reference TRBV11-2 and TRBJ1-4 provide the parts outside the CDR3, is EAGVAQSPRYKIIEKRQSVAFWCNPISGHATLYWYQQILGQGPKLLIQFQNNGVVDDSQLPKDRFSAERLKGVDSTLKIQPAKLEDSAVYLCASSLDWVKKLFFGSGTQLSVL.